The rows below give T cell receptor beta chains drawn from one sample of a study of blood T cell repertoires in COVID-19. Measured with immunoSEQ multiplex PCR; TCRdb has only the in-frame clones, and not every one. In the table there are roughly 140,000 clones, 75% to 85% of which are singletons. Specimen: peripheral blood. The receptors shown here come from a woman aged 50 to 60 with acute or convalescent COVID-19. Each CDR3 is given with its conserved first and last residue. D genes are given only for firm matches. The listing skips clone size in some rows; elsewhere it reads once, few, many or a size class.

j_gene | d_gene | v_gene | abundance | CDR3nt | CDR3aa
TRBJ2-1 | TRBD2 | TRBV29-1 | NA | TGCAGCGTCTTTGCGGTCCTAGCGGTCAATGAGCAGTTCTTC | CSVFAVLAVNEQFF
TRBJ2-3 | TRBD2 | TRBV11-2 | NA | TGTGCCAGCAGCTTAGGGGCTAGCGGGGGGATCACAGATACGCAGTATTTT | CASSLGASGGITDTQYF
TRBJ2-7 | NA | TRBV2 | many | TGTGCCAGCAGCGCCTTGGGGGGAGGCTCCTACGAGCAGTACTTC | CASSALGGGSYEQYF
TRBJ1-1 | NA | TRBV6-6 | NA | TGTGCCAGCAGTTACTTGGAGGATGGGAGCACTGAAGCTTTCTTT | CASSYLEDGSTEAFF
TRBJ2-7 | TRBD1 | TRBV6-5 | NA | TGTGCCAGCAGTTACTCGACAGGGCGCTACGAGCAGTACTTC | CASSYSTGRYEQYF
TRBJ2-1 | TRBD2 | TRBV6-4 | NA | TGTGCCAGCAGTGACTCATCGGCTAGCGGGGTATCAGGCTCCTACAATGAGCAGTTCTTC | CASSDSSASGVSGSYNEQFF
TRBJ2-5 | TRBD2 | TRBV19 | NA | TGTGCCAGTAGACCCTCACTAGCGGGGGGGAAAGAGACCCAGTACTTC | CASRPSLAGGKETQYF
TRBJ2-7 | TRBD1 | TRBV14 | NA | TGTGCCAGCAGCCAAGAAGGGGGCTGGATTAACGAGCAGTACTTC | CASSQEGGWINEQYF
TRBJ2-7 | TRBD1 | TRBV28 | few | TGTGCCAGCAGTTCCGGAGCACAGGGGGAAATCTACGAGCAGTACTTC | CASSSGAQGEIYEQYF
TRBJ2-3 | TRBD1 | TRBV5-1 | few | TGCGCCAGCAGCACTAGACAGGGGGCGCCGACAGATACGCAGTATTTT | CASSTRQGAPTDTQYF
TRBJ1-1 | NA | TRBV6-2/TRBV6-3 | NA | TGTGCCAGCAGTTGGGGGGGTCACCGTGGGTGGAACACTGAAGCTTTCTTT | CASSWGGHRGWNTEAFF
TRBJ2-7 | TRBD1 | TRBV7-2 | NA | TGTGCCAGCAGCCCAGGGACAGGGGGCCGCGAGCAGTACTTC | CASSPGTGGREQYF
TRBJ1-2 | NA | TRBV9 | NA | TGTGCCAGCAGCGAGACCCCAATGGCAGGGGAGGGCTACACCTTC | CASSETPMAGEGYTF
TRBJ1-4 | NA | TRBV18 | NA | TGTGCCAGCTCACCAGCTCGGGGGACCGGGGACCCTAATGAAAAACTGTTTTTT | CASSPARGTGDPNEKLFF
TRBJ2-2 | TRBD2 | TRBV20-1 | NA | TGCAGTGCTAGTCCACTAGCGGACACCGGGGAGCTGTTTTTT | CSASPLADTGELFF
TRBJ1-2 | TRBD1 | TRBV7-8 | NA | TGTGCCAGCAGTTCCCAGGTACAGGGGACAGCTAACTATGGCTACACCTTC | CASSSQVQGTANYGYTF
TRBJ2-5 | TRBD2 | TRBV5-1 | NA | TGCGCCAGCAGCTTGGGAGGACTAGCGGGGGGGTTGGAGACCCAGTACTTC | CASSLGGLAGGLETQYF
TRBJ2-2 | NA | TRBV19 | NA | TGTGCCAGTAGTACCACTGGGGGCGGCGGGGAGCTGTTTTTT | CASSTTGGGGELFF
TRBJ2-2 | NA | TRBV9 | NA | TGTGCCAGCAGCGTAATTGGGCACGGGGTGGCCGGGGAGCTGTTTTTT | CASSVIGHGVAGELFF
TRBJ1-2 | NA | TRBV28 | NA | TGTGCCAGCAGTTTAAGAGATTATGGCTACACCTTC | CASSLRDYGYTF
TRBJ2-5 | NA | TRBV3-1/TRBV3-2 | NA | TGTGCCAGCAGCCCTAGGGCCTTGGAGGGGACCCAGTACTTC | CASSPRALEGTQYF
TRBJ2-5 | TRBD2 | TRBV5-1 | NA | TGCGCCAGCAGACGGACTAGCGGGGAAGAGACCCAGTACTTC | CASRRTSGEETQYF